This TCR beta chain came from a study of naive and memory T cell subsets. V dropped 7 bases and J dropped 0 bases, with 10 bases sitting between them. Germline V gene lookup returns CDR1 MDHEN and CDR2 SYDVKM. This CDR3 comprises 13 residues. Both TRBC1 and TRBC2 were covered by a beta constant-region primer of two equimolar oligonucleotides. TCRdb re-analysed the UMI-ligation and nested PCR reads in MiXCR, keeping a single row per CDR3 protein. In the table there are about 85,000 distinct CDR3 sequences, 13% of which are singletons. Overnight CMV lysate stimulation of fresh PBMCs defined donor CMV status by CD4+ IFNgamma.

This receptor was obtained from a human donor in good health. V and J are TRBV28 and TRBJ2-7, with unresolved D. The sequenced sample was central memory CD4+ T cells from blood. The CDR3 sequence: CASMGGISYEQYF. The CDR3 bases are TGTGCCAGCATGGGCGGTATCTCCTACGAGCAGTACTTC.